The clone carrying this T cell receptor delta chain is termed medium-sized. Other DNA sequences in the sample encode the same CDR3. This sample stems from a study of gamma-delta chains in newborns, infants, children. About the research overall: Microbial exposure reportedly drives polyclonal innate γδ T cell expansion after birth.

Trimming at V came to 2 bases and at J to 4 bases, leaving 26 bases not matched to a gene. The CDR3 sequence is 22 residues long. Looked up from germline, CDR1 is TSWWSYY and CDR2 is QGS. TCRdb reanalysed the reads via CATT. The table shows about 3,100 delta-chain clones, with roughly 48% occurring only once. The source is a child who received the measles vaccine. V usage is TRDV1 and J usage is TRDJ1; 9 bases map to TRDD3. Sequences were obtained from blood. The DNA of the CDR3 is TGTGCTCTTGGGGAAGAGTCCTCCCAGGTTTGGGGGATATACGGGGCACACGATAAACTCATCTTT. This translates into CALGEESSQVWGIYGAHDKLIF.